Below are 19 T cell receptor beta chains sequenced from a single sample in a study of cytomegalovirus exposure and HLA in healthy donors. The PCR made use of 60 Vbeta and 13 Jbeta primers. Libraries were prepared by immunoSEQ multiplex PCR; TCRdb keeps only in-frame clonotypes and omits some of them. This sample has about 72,000 clones, with 70% to 80% found just once. Sample: PBMCs. These receptor sequences come from a man in his forties or fifties in good health and CMV-seronegative.

This chain links TRBV29-1 with TRBJ1-2; 10 bases fit TRBD1. With V trimmed by 4 bases and J by 0 bases, 2 bases remained unmatched. CDR1 SQVTM and CDR2 ANQGSEA come from the germline V gene. This CDR3 is 14 amino acids long. Here the CDR3 DNA reads TGCAGCGTTGGGGGACAGGGGACTAACTATGGCTACACCTTC. Amino acids: CSVGGQGTNYGYTF. The whole variable domain, remainder taken from reference TRBV29-1 and TRBJ1-2, is SAVISQKPSRDICQRGTSLTIQCQVDSQVTMMFWYRQQPGQSLTLIATANQGSEATYESGFVIDKFPISRPNLTFSTLTVSNMSPEDSSIYLCSVGGQGTNYGYTFGSGTRLTVV.

V and J are TRBV28 and TRBJ2-6; D is ambiguous. V shed 7 bases and J shed 0 bases, with 16 bases lying between them. CDR3 size: 17 residues. From germline, CDR1 is MDHEN and CDR2 SYDVKM. The CDR3 DNA reads TGTGCCAGCACCCTGCGGCGCGGTAGCTCTGGGGCCAACGTCCTGACTTTC. The encoded protein is CASTLRRGSSGANVLTF. Complete variable domain (other parts from reference TRBV28 and TRBJ2-6): DVKVTQSSRYLVKRTGEKVFLECVQDMDHENMFWYRQDPGLGLRLIYFSYDVKMKEKGDIPEGYSVSREKKERFSLILESASTNQTSMYLCASTLRRGSSGANVLTFGAGSRLTVL.

V and J are TRBV6-1 and TRBJ2-5; weak D call: TRBD1 (5 bases). Germline CDR1 reads MNHNS; CDR2 reads SASEGT. CDR3 length: 15 amino acids. The germline V and J ends were trimmed by 2 bases and 5 bases, with 15 bases remaining between them. Here the CDR3 reads CASSELSAGRETQYF. The CDR3 DNA reads as TGTGCCAGCAGTGAACTTTCGGCAGGGCGGGAGACCCAGTACTTC.

The chain is built from TRBV5-4 and TRBJ2-4; TRBD1 matches 10 bases. CDR1 and CDR2 from the germline V gene are SGHNT and YYREEE (reference sequence). J lost 8 bases, V lost 6 bases, and 8 bases had no gene match. The CDR3 spans 14 residues. CDR3 sequence: CASKGTGVGDIQYF. In nucleotides, the CDR3 is TGTGCCAGCAAGGGGACAGGGGTTGGTGACATTCAGTACTTC.

The genes are TRBV30 and TRBJ1-2; 8 nucleotides align to TRBD1. Germline V gene sequence: CDR1 GTSNPN, CDR2 SVGIG (reference sequence). With V trimmed by 0 bases and J by 4 bases, 7 bases remained unmatched. There are 15 residues in the CDR3. The CDR3 is CAWSVGQGIFYGYTF. In DNA form, the CDR3 reads TGTGCCTGGAGTGTTGGACAGGGAATTTTCTATGGCTACACCTTC.

This rearrangement joins TRBV11-1 to TRBJ2-7; weak D call: TRBD1 (6 bases). Between the trimmed V and J ends, which lost 4 bases and 0 bases, there was a span of 13 bases. There are 15 residues in the CDR3. Germline V lookup: CDR1 SGHAT, CDR2 FQDESV (reference sequence). In nucleotides, the CDR3 is TGTGCCAGCAGCTCGGGACATCTTAGCTCCTACGAGCAGTACTTC. Its protein product is CASSSGHLSSYEQYF. Full variable domain (remainder filled in from reference TRBV11-1 and TRBJ2-7): EAEVAQSPRYKITEKSQAVAFWCDPISGHATLYWYRQILGQGPELLVQFQDESVVDDSQLPKDRFSAERLKGVDSTLKIQPAELGDSAMYLCASSSGHLSSYEQYFGPGTRLTVT.

The chain carries TRBV19 and TRBJ2-3; TRBD1 is a possible D gene (6 bases). In germline, CDR1 is LNHDA, CDR2 SQIVND (reference sequence). Trimming stripped 7 bases from V and 4 bases from J, with 15 bases between. The CDR3 is 14 amino acids. CDR3 sequence (DNA): TGTGCCAGTAAAACAGGGTCAGGGGCAGATACGCAGTATTTT. Translating it yields CASKTGSGADTQYF.

This chain joins TRBV2 and TRBJ1-5, with 9 bases identical to TRBD1. Germline V CDR1 and CDR2: SNHLY, FYNNEI. This CDR3 is built from 14 residues. The ends lost 8 bases at V and 4 bases at J; junction bases unmatched: 6. The CDR3 loop is CASGQGRLNQPQHF. DNA of the CDR3: TGTGCCAGCGGACAGGGGCGACTTAATCAGCCCCAGCATTTT.

In its sample, this clone was seen once. This chain joins TRBV27 and TRBJ1-6; maybe TRBD1 (6 bases). V was pared by 6 bases and J by 9 bases, with 21 bases between. This CDR3 region has 16 residues. The germline V gene has CDR1 MNHEY and CDR2 SMNVEV (reference sequence). The CDR3 reads CASRRNPTRGTSPLHF. Here the CDR3 DNA reads TGTGCCAGCAGGCGAAACCCCACTAGGGGGACTTCACCCCTCCACTTT.

In this sample, this clone turned up once. Germline and junction disagree at one end, which may indicate a read error. Other DNA sequences of this sample code for an identical CDR3. The chain carries TRBV7-9 and TRBJ2-7; D possibly corresponds to TRBD2 (5 bases). The CDR3 runs 14 residues. CDR1 and CDR2 (germline): SEHNR, FQNEAQ (reference sequence). CDR3 nucleotides: TGTGCCAGCACCCCCTACGGAGGATCATACGAGCAATACTTC. Its protein is CASTPYGGSYEQYF.

This chain uses TRBV6-5 with TRBJ1-1, with a weak D call TRBD1 (6 bases). Between the trimmed V and J ends, which lost 6 bases and 0 bases, there was a span of 14 bases. CDR1 and CDR2 from the germline V gene are MNHEY and SVGAGI. The CDR3 extends over 15 amino acids. In DNA, the CDR3 is TGTGCCAGCAGCCTTACCGGACAGTTGAACACTGAAGCTTTCTTT. It translates to CASSLTGQLNTEAFF.

The chain links TRBV27 to TRBJ1-2; D remains ambiguous. Germline CDR1 is MNHEY and CDR2 is SMNVEV (reference sequence). The V end was cut by 1 base, the J end by 1 base, with 4 bases between. This CDR3 has 13 amino acids. CDR3 DNA sequence: TGTGCCAGCAGTTTATACGGTAACTATGGCTACACCTTC. As protein: CASSLYGNYGYTF.

The chain links TRBV29-1 to TRBJ1-2; no firm D call. The CDR3 contains 12 residues. V gave up 2 bases and J gave up 6 bases, with 10 bases separating them. CDR1 is SQVTM and CDR2 is ANQGSEA in the germline V gene. CDR3 nucleotide sequence: TGCAGCGTTGAAAGACGACTGGATGGCTACACCTTC. It encodes CSVERRLDGYTF.

The chain uses TRBV30 and TRBJ1-2; 10 nucleotides match TRBD1. From germline, CDR1 is GTSNPN and CDR2 SVGIG (reference sequence). The CDR3 sequence is 15 residues long. V lost 2 bases and J lost 1; bases outside the gene matches: 4. CDR3 amino acids: CAWSRDRGNNYGYTF. The CDR3 DNA sequence: TGTGCCTGGAGTAGGGACAGGGGAAATAACTATGGCTACACCTTC.

The table lists this clone with a count of one. The chain links TRBV30 to TRBJ2-7, with 9 nucleotides matching TRBD2. V lost 1 base, J lost 2 bases, and 6 bases stayed unmatched. This CDR3 is 15 amino acids long. Per the germline V gene, CDR1 is GTSNPN and CDR2 is SVGIG (reference sequence). The CDR3 protein is CAWSAISGGAYEQYF. CDR3 nucleotide sequence: TGTGCCTGGAGTGCCATTAGCGGGGGAGCCTACGAGCAGTACTTC.

DNA for the CDR3: TGCGCCAGCAGCCAAGATGGAGGGGGGGCCTACAATGAGCAGTTCTTC. Its protein product is CASSQDGGGAYNEQFF. The chain is built from TRBV4-3 and TRBJ2-1; a weak D match, TRBD2 (7 bases). V lost 0 bases, J lost 2 bases, and 11 bases lay in between. Germline V gene lookup returns CDR1 LGHNA and CDR2 YSLEER. The CDR3 contains 16 residues.

The rearrangement joins TRBV20-1 to TRBJ2-5, with TRBD1 as a possible D gene (5 bases). The J call is doubtful: the DNA matches TRBJ2-7 better. The CDR3 runs to 11 residues. The V gene's germline CDR1 is DFQATT and CDR2 SNEGSKA (reference sequence). The CDR3 loop is CSAYRFPEQYF. The CDR3 nucleotides are TGCAGTGCTTACAGGTTTCCCGAGCAGTACTTC.

The rearrangement links TRBV19 to TRBJ1-5; a possible D gene is TRBD1 (5 bases). Per the germline V gene, CDR1 is LNHDA and CDR2 is SQIVND (reference sequence). CDR3 length: 17 residues. Deletions cut 3 bases from V and 2 bases from J, with 17 bases between. The CDR3 coding sequence is TGTGCCAGTAGTATCCAGGGCAGGGTGAAGGGCAATCAGCCCCAGCATTTT. Protein sequence: CASSIQGRVKGNQPQHF.

The V gene is TRBV18, the J gene TRBJ1-4; D gene unclear. Germline-derived CDR1 and CDR2 are KGHSH and LQKENI. CDR3 length equals 14 residues. V lost 3 bases and J lost 6, with 11 bases in between. The CDR3 protein is CASSPRVLDEKLFF. DNA of the CDR3: TGTGCCAGCTCACCGCGGGTGCTGGATGAAAAACTGTTTTTT.